The 2 T cell receptor beta chains presented below share a single source sample, sequenced in a study of blood T cells in healthy people across ages (dated by TCRdb to between 2015 and 2017). The library was prepared using 5' RACE. Sequencing was carried out with an Illumina HiSeq 2500. The second PCR ran for roughly 7 to 12 cycles and used a J-beta primer mix along with a sample-barcoded 5' primer. TCRdb's own reprocessing of the public reads used fastp at Q25 and MiXCR and kept productive beta chains. Identical CDR3 protein sequences are pooled into one entry, listed with their most common genes and DNA. This sample comprises hundreds of thousands of distinct CDR3 sequences, 58% of them detected only once. The ten largest clones represent 20% to 25% of the sample. The source material was blood. The source of these receptors is a man under 40 in good health.

The chain is built from TRBV3-1 and TRBJ1-2, with D hard to call. The V and J ends lost 4 bases and 4 bases respectively, with 16 bases between them. The germline V gene has CDR1 LGHDT and CDR2 YNNKEL (reference sequence). The CDR3 runs 15 residues. CDR3 DNA sequence: TGTGCCAGCAGCCCCCAAGCCGACGGGAGCTATGGCTACACCTTC. Translation: CASSPQADGSYGYTF.

The chain combines TRBV5-1 with TRBJ2-5; weak D call: TRBD1 (5 bases). Germline values: CDR1 SGHRS, CDR2 YFSETQ. V dropped 4 bases and J dropped 2 bases, with 15 bases sitting between them. The CDR3 consists of 15 residues. CDR3 nucleotides: TGCGCCAGCAGCCCCACCGCGACAGAACAAGAGACCCAGTACTTC. Translating it yields CASSPTATEQETQYF.